Described below is a single T cell receptor (beta chain) sequence and its context. This sample is part of a study of blood T cell repertoires in COVID-19. TCRdb keeps only in-frame clones here, not all; method: immunoSEQ multiplex PCR. This table has roughly 150,000 clones, roughly 80% appearing once. CDR3 length equals 13 residues. CDR1 and CDR2 from the germline V gene are MNHEY and SMNVEV (reference sequence). With 6 bases clipped from V and 7 bases from J, the junction kept 5 bases outside the gene matches. This clonotype was obtained from a woman older than 75 with COVID-19, enrolled during active disease. The source material was peripheral blood. The chain recombines TRBV27 with TRBJ1-4; 7 bases are a match to TRBD1. Here the CDR3 reads CASRKGQTEKLFF. The CDR3 DNA reads as TGTGCCAGCAGAAAGGGACAGACTGAAAAACTGTTTTTT. Together with reference TRBV27 and TRBJ1-4, the CDR3 gives the full variable domain: EAQVTQNPRYLITVTGKKLTVTCSQNMNHEYMSWYRQDPGLGLRQIYYSMNVEVTDKGDVPEGYKVSRKEKRNFPLILESPSPNQTSLYFCASRKGQTEKLFFGSGTQLSVL.